This TCR beta chain appears in the sequencing data of a study of blood T cell repertoires in COVID-19. Germline assignment: CDR1 PRHDT and CDR2 FYEKMQ (reference sequence). Trimming removed 5 bases from V and 1 base from J, with 11 bases in between. This CDR3 region has 14 residues. The participants were between roughly 18 and 100 years old and came from under 25 US areas. Cohort allocation depended upon clinical history that participants reported. In the original analysis: Amplification from reference gene primers served as the basis for estimated nucleated cell counts. TCRdb's table, derived via immunoSEQ multiplex PCR, lists solely in-frame clones and lacks some. The V and J calls and clone size come from that table; D and trimming were worked out from the DNA. This table holds about 140,000 clones, more than 70% found once.

This TCR was recovered from a man between 40 and 49 years old with acute COVID-19. The sample taken for sequencing was PBMCs or T cells enriched from blood (not recorded which). The V gene is TRBV13, the J gene TRBJ1-1; no firm D call. CDR3 loop: CASSTRLTNTEAFF. For the CDR3, the DNA is TGTGCCAGCAGCACCAGACTGACGAACACTGAAGCTTTCTTT. The whole variable domain, remainder taken from reference TRBV13 and TRBJ1-1, is AAGVIQSPRHLIKEKRETATLKCYPIPRHDTVYWYQQGPGQDPQFLISFYEKMQSDKGSIPDRFSAQQFSDYHSELNMSSLELGDSALYFCASSTRLTNTEAFFGQGTRLTVV.